Sequencing of this T cell receptor (beta chain) was carried out in a study of shared clonotypes between healthy human individuals. Study-wide context: Each donor contributed plates that comprised three CD4 naive, three CD4 memory, two CD8 naive and one CD8 memory.

The CDR3 is 19 amino acids. Losses at the gene ends were 5 bases for V and 1 base for J; bases not matched to a gene: 12. CDR1 and CDR2 from the germline V gene are SEHNR and FQNEAQ (reference sequence). In the CD4+ fraction, cells were divided into CD45RA+ naive and CD45RA-negative memory subsets. Study-wide results and limits: Incomplete sequencing of sorted subsets was indicated by rarefaction despite large depth. Between a handful of donors, naive CD4 clonotypes were shared at a level of roughly 5.5%.

As concerns this clone: Its antigen is currently unknown.

The repertoire was sequenced with immunoSEQ multiplex PCR; TCRdb's copy has only in-frame clones and lacks some. The sample consists of approximately 530,000 clones, roughly 95% of them appearing once. The chain is built from TRBV7-9 and TRBJ2-3, with 13 bases fitting TRBD2. The source material was naive CD4+ T cells sorted from blood. Subset described: CD45RA+ positively selected. The sequence came from a woman under 40 in good health. CDR3 amino acids: CASSQGLAGILRGTDTQYF. The CDR3 coding sequence is TGTGCCAGCAGCCAGGGACTAGCGGGAATTTTGAGGGGCACAGATACGCAGTATTTT.